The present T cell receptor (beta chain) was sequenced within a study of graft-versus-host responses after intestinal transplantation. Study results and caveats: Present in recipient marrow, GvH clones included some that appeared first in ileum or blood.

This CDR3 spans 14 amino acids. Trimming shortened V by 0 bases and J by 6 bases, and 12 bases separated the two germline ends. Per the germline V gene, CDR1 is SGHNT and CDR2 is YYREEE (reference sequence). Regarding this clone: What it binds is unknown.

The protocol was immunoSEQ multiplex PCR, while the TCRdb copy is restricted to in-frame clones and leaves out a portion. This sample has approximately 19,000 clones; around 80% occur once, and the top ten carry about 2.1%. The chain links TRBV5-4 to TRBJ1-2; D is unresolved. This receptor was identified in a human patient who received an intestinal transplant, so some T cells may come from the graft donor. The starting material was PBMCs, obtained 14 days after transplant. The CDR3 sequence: CASSLAGGGDGYTF. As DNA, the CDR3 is TGTGCCAGCAGCTTGGCTGGTGGCGGTGATGGCTACACCTTC.